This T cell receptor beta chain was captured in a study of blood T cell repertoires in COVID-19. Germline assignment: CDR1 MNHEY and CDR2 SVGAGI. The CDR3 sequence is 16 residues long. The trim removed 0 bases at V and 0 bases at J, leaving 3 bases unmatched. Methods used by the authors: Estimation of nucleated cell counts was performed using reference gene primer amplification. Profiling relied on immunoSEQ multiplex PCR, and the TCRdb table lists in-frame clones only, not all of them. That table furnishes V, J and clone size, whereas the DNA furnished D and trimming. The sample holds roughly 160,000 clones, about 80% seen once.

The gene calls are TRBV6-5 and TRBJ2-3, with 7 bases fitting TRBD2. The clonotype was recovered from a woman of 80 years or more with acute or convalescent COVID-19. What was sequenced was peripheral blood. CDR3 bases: TGTGCCAGCAGTTACTCGGGAGGGGTTAGCACAGATACGCAGTATTTT. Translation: CASSYSGGVSTDTQYF.